This TCR beta chain was profiled in a study of CXCR3-negative and CXCR3-positive naive CD8 T cells. Study at large: The libraries together contributed 110 million to 150 million TRB reads, each supplying about 1.5 +/- 0.3 million. Study outcomes and limitations: Diversity proved comparably high across both naive subsets and much lower in memory CD8+ cells. In CXCR3-positive naive cells, the TRB CDR3s were more hydrophobic than in CXCR3-negative naive cells. After cryopreservation, CXCR3 expression dropped partially; most assays used fresh PBMCs.

UMI-tagged TRB cDNA libraries were built via 5' RACE. TCRdb reanalyzed the 5' RACE reads, giving one entry per CDR3 protein sequence and no DNA. Across some 150,000 distinct CDR3 sequences, the top ten clones capture 0.25% to 0.3% of the sample. Sorting was done in triplicate for each CD8+ T cell subset (roughly 320,000 cells each). Germline V gives CDR1 SQVTM, CDR2 ANQGSEA. The CDR3 sequence is 13 residues long. Points on this clonotype: What it binds is unknown.

Material for sequencing was naive CXCR3+ CD8+ T cells from blood. Sample subset: CD45RO-CCR7+CD27+CD95- naive CD8+ T cells expressing CXCR3 (TNR3+). This receptor was obtained from a human donor in good health. Some clones in this sample may be carry-over from other donors' samples. V usage is TRBV29-1 and J usage is TRBJ1-1. The CDR3 loop reads CSVPSGVDTEAFF.